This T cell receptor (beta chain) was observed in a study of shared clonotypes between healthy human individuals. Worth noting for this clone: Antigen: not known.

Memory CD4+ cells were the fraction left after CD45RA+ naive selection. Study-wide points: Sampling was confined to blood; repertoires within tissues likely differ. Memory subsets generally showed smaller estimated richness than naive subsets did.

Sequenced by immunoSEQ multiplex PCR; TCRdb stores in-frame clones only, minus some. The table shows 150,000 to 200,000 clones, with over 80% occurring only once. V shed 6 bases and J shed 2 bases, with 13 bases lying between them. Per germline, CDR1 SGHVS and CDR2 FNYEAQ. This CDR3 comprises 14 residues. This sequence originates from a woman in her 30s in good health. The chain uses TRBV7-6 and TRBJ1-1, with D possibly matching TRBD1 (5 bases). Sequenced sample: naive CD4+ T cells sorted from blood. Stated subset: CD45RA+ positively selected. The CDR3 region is CASRSDRLNTEAFF. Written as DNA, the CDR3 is TGTGCCAGCAGATCAGACAGACTTAACACTGAAGCTTTCTTT. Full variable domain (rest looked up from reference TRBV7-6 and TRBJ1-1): GAGVSQSPRYKVTKRGQDVALRCDPISGHVSLYWYRQALGQGPEFLTYFNYEAQQDKSGLPNDRFSAERPEGSISTLTIQRTEQRDSAMYRCASRSDRLNTEAFFGQGTRLTVV.